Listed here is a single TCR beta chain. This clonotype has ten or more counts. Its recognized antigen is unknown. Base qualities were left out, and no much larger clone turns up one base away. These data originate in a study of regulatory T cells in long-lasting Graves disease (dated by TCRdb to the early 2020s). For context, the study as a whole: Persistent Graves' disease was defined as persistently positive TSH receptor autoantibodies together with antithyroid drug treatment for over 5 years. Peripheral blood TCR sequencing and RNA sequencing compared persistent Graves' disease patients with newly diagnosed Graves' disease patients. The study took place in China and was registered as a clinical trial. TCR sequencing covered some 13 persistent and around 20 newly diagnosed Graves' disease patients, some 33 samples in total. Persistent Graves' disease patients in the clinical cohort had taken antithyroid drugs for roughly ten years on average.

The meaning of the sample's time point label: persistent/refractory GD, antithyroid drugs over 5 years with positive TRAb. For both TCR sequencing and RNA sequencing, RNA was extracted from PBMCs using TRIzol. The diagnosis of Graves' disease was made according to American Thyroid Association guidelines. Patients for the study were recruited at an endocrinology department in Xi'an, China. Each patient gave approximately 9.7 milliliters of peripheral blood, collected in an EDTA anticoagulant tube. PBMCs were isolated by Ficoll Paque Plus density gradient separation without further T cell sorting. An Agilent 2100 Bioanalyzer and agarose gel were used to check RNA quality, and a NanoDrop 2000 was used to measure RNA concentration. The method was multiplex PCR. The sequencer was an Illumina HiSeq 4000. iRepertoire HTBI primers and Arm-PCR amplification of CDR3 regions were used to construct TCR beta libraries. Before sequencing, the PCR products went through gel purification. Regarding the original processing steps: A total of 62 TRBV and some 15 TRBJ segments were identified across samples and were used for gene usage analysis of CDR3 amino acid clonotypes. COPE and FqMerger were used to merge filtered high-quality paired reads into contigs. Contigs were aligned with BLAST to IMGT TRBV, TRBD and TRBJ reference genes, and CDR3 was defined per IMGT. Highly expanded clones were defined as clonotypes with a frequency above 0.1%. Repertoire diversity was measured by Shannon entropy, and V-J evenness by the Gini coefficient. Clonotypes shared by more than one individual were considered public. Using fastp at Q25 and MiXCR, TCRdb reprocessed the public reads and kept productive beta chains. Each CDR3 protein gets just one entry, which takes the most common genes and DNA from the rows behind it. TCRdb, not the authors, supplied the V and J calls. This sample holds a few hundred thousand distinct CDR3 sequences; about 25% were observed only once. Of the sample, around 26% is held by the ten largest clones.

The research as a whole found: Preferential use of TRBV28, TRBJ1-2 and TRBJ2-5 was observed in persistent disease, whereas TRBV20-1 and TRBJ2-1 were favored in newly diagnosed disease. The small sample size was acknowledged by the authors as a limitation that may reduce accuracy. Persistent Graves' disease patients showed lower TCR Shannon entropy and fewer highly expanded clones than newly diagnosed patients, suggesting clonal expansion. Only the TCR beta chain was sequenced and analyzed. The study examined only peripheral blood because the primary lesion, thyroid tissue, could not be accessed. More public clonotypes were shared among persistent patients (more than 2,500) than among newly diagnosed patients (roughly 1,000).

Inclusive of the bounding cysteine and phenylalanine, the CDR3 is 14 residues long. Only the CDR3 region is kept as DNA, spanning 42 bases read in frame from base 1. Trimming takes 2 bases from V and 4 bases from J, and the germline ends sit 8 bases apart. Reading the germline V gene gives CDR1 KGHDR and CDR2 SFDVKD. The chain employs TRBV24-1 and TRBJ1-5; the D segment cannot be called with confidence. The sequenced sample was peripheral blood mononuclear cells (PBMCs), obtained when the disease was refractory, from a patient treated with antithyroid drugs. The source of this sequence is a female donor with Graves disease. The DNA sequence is TGTGCCACCAGTGATTCGGGGTTGAATCAGCCCCAGCATTTT. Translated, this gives CATSDSGLNQPQHF.